Listed here is a single T cell receptor beta chain. This CDR3 comprises 14 residues. The V and J ends lost 5 bases and 4 bases, in that order; junction bases with no gene match: 7. Per the germline V gene, CDR1 is SNHLY and CDR2 is FYNNEI. These data are taken from a study of CD8 T cells in Susac syndrome. A quantity of about 0.45 to 1 ug RNA underwent reverse transcription using random hexamers. TCRdb re-analysed the immunoSEQ multiplex PCR reads in MiXCR, keeping a single row per CDR3 protein. The sample has roughly 120,000 distinct CDR3 sequences, just under 95% seen once. CD8+ and CD4+ T cells from blood underwent TCR beta sequencing.

The J gene is TRBJ1-1, the V gene TRBV2; TRBD1 agrees at 7 bases. Material: CD4+ T cells from PBMCs. This clonotype was obtained from a human donor in good health. DNA for the CDR3: TGTGCCAGCAGTTCAGGGGGATCAGTCACTGAAGCTTTCTTT. Protein: CASSSGGSVTEAFF.